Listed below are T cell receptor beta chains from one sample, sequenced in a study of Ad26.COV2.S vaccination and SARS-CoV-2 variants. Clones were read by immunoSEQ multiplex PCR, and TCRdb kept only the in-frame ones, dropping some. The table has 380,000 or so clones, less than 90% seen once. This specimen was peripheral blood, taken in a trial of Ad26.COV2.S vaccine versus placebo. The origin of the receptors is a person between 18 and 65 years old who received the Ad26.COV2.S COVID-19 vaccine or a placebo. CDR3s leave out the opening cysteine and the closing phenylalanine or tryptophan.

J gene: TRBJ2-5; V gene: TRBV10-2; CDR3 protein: ASSEWGAQETQY
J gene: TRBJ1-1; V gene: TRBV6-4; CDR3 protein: ASSVPGQLNTEAF
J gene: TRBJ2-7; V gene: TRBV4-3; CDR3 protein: ASSQEVRDRASYEQY
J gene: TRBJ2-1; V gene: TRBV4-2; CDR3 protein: ASSQESPRGAYNEQF
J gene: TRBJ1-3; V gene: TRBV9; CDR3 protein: ASSLGQGRRDTIY
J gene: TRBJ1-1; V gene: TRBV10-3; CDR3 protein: AISEEANTEAF
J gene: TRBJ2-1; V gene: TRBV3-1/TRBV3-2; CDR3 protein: ASSQFLWQRGNNEQF
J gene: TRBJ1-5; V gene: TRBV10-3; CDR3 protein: AISDSGGSNQPQH
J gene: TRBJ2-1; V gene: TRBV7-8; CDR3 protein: ASSLASGRYEQF
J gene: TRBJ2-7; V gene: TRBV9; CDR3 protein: ASSVDMGSYEQY
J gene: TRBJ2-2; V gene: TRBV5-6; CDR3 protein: ASSLDLGGTGELF
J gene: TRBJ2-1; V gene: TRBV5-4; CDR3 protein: ASSAGVWNEQF
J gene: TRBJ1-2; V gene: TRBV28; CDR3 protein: ASNLDRGVSGYT
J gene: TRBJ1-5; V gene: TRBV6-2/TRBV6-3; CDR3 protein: ASSYSVRGSNQPQH
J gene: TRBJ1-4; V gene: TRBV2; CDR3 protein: ASSTRPGPVEKLF
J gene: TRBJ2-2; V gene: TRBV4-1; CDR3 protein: ASGREGENTGELF
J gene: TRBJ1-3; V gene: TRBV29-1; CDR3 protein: SVGSTGNTIY
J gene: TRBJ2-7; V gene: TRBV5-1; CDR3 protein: ASSSDGSYEQY
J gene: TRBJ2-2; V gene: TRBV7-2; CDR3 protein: ASSLVTTNTGELF
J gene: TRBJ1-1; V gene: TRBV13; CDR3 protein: ASSLAVGEGGRGTEAF
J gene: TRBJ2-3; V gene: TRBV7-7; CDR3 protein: ASSPQRGSTDTQY
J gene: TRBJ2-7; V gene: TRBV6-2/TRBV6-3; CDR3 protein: ASSSERATRGYEQY
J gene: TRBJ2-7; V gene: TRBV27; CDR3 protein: ASSLSGFYEQY
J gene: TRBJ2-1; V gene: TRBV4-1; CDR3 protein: ASSDPGGYYNEQF
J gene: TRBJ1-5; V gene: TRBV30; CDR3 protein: AWSLLTGSNQPQH
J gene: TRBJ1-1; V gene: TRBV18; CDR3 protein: ASSPDQAAEAF
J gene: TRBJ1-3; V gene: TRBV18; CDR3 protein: ASSPRTGGGNTIY
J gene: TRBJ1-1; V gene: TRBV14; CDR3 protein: ASSRQGMNTEAF
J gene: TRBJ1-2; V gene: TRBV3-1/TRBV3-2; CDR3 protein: ASSQDFQGSPREYT
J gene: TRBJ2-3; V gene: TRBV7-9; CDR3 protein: ASSHSGGRTDTQY
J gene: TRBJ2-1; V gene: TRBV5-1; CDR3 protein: ASSRDRVEWNEQF
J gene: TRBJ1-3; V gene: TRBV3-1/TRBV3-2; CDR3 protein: ASSLGTGIAGNTIY
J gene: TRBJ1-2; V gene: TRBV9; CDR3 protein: ASSAGDTQTYT
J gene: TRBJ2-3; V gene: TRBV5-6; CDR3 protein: ASSLRQGSQDTQY
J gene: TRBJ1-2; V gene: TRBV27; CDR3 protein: ASSLGKGTANYGYT
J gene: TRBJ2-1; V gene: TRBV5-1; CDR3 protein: ASSLRREHEQF
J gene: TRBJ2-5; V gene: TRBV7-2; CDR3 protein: ASSLRLETQY
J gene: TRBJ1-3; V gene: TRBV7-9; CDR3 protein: ASSPWGSSGNTIY
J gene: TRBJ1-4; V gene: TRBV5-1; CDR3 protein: ASSSSTGPGEKLF
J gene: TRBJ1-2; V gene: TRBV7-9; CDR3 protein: ASSLGEQRGYT
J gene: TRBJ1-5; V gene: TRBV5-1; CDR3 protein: ASSQGTAKPSNQPQH
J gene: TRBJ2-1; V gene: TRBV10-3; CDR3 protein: AISRARNEQF
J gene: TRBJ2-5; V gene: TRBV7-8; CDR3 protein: ASSWTGGETQY